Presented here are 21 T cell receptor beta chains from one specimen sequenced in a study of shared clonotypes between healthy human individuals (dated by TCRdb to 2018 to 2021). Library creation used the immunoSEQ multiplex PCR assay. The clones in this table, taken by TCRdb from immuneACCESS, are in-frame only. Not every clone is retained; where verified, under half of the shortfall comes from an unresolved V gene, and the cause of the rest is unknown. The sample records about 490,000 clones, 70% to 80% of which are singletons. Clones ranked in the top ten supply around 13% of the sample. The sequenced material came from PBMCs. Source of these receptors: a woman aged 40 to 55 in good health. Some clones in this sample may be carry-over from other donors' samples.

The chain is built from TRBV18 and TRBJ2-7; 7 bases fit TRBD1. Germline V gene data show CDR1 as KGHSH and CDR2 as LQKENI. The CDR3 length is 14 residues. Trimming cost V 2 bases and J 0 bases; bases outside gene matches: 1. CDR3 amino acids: CASSPGTDSYEQYF. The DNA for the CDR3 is TGTGCCAGCTCACCAGGGACAGACTCCTACGAGCAGTACTTC.

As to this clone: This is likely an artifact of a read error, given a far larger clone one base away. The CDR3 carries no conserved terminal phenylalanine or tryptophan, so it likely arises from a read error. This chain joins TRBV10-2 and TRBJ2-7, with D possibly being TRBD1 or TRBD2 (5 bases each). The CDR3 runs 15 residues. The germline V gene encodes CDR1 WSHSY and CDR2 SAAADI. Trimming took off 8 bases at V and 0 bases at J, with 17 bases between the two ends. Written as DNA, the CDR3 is TGCGCCAGCGGGGGAATTTGGGGAAACTCCTACGAGCAGTACCTC. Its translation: CASGGIWGNSYEQYL.

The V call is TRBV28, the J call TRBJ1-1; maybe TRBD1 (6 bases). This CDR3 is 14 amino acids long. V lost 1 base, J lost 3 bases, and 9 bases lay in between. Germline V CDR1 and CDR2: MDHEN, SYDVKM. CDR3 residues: CASSLLQGDTEAFF. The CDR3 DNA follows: TGTGCCAGCAGTTTATTACAGGGAGACACTGAAGCTTTCTTT.

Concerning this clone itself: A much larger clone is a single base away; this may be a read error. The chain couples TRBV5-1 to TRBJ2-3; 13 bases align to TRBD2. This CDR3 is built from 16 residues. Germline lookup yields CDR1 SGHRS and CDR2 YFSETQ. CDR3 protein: CASSPRTSGSSDAQYF. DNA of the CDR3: TGCGCCAGCAGCCCGAGGACTAGCGGGAGCTCAGATGCGCAGTATTTT. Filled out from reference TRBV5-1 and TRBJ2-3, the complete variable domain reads KAGVTQTPRYLIKTRGQQVTLSCSPISGHRSVSWYQQTPGQGLQFLFEYFSETQRNKGNFPGRFSGRQFSNSRSEMNVSTLELGDSALYLCASSPRTSGSSDAQYFGPGTRLTVL.

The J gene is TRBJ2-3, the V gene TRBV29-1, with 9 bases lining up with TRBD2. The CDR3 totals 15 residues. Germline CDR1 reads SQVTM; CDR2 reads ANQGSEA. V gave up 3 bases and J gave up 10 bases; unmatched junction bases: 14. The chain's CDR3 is CSVEWSSGAPRAQYF. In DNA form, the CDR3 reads TGCAGCGTTGAGTGGTCTAGCGGGGCCCCTAGGGCGCAGTATTTT.

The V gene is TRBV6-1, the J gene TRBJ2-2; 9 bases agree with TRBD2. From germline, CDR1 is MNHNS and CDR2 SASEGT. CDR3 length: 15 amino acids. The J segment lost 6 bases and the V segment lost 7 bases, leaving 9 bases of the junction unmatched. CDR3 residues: CASTVAGGPPGELFF. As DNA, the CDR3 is TGTGCCAGCACGGTGGCGGGAGGGCCCCCCGGGGAGCTGTTTTTT.

The CDR3 DNA sequence: TGTGCCAGCAGCTTAGTCAGGGGGGCCGCACTCGGTCAGCCCCAGCATTTT. Amino acid sequence: CASSLVRGAALGQPQHF. V usage is TRBV7-9 and J usage is TRBJ1-5, with 7 bases matching TRBD1. The CDR3 runs to 17 residues. Germline trimming cut 1 base from V and 6 bases from J; bases unmatched to any gene: 12. The germline CDR1 and CDR2 sequences are SEHNR and FQNEAQ (reference sequence).

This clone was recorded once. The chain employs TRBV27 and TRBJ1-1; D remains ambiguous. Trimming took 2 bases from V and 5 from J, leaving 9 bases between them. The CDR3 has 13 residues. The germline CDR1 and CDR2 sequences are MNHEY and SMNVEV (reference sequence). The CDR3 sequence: CASSLTWGTEAFF. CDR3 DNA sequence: TGTGCCAGCAGTTTAACGTGGGGAACTGAAGCTTTCTTT.

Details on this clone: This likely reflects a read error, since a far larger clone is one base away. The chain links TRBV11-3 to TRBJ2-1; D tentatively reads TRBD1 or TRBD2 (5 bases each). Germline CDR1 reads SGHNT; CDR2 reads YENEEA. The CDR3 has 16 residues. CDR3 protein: CASSLDWGSSYNEQLF. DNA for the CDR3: TGTGCCAGCAGCTTAGATTGGGGGAGCTCCTACAATGAGCAGCTCTTC.

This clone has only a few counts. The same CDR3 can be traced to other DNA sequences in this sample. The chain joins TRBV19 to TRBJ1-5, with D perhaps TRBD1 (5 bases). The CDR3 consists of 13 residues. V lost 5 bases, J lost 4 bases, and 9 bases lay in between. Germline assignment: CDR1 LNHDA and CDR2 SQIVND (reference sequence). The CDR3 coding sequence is TGTGCCAGTAGTGTTGCAGGGAATCAGCCCCAGCATTTT. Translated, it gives CASSVAGNQPQHF.

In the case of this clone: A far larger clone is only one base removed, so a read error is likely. For the CDR3, the DNA is TGTGCCAGCAGCTCTTTGGGGGGCGGCTGCACCTTC. The encoded protein is CASSSLGGGCTF. The genes are TRBV11-2 and TRBJ1-2; D is possibly TRBD1 (6 bases). CDR1 is SGHAT, CDR2 FQNNGV, per germline. This CDR3 region has 12 residues.

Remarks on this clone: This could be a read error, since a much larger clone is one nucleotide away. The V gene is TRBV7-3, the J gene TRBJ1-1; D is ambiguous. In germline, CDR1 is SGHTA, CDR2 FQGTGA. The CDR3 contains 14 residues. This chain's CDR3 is CASSYGPSNTEASF. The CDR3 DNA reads TGTGCCAGCAGCTACGGGCCTTCGAACACTGAAGCTTCCTTT.

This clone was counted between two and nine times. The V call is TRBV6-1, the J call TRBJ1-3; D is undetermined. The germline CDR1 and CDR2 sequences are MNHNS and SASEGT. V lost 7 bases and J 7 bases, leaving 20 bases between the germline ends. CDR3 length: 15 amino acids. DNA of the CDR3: TGTGCCAGCATAGTGGGTCCCGCACCAGGCAACACCATATATTTT. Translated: CASIVGPAPGNTIYF.

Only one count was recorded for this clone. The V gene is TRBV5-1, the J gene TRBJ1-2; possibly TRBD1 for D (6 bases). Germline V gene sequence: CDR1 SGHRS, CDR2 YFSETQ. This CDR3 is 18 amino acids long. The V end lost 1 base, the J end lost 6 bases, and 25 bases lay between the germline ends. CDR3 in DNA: TGCGCCAGCAGCTTGCTAAGTTGGGACACGGAGCGTCGAGATGGCTACACCTTC. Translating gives CASSLLSWDTERRDGYTF.

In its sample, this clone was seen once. CDR3 nucleotide sequence: TGCGCCAGCAGCGACACCGGGACAGGGCCCACCGGGGAGCTGTTTTTT. Protein product: CASSDTGTGPTGELFF. The gene calls are TRBV5-1 and TRBJ2-2, with TRBD1 identical over 9 bases. J lost 4 bases, V lost 4 bases, and 8 bases had no gene match. Germline-derived CDR1 and CDR2 are SGHRS and YFSETQ. This CDR3 is 16 amino acids long.

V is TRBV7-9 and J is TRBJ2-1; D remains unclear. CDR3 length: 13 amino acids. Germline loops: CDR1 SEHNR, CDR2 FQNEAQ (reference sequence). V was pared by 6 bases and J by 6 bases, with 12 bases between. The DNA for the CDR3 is TGTGCCAGCAGGTACCCCGGCGGCAATGAGCAGTTCTTC. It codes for CASRYPGGNEQFF.

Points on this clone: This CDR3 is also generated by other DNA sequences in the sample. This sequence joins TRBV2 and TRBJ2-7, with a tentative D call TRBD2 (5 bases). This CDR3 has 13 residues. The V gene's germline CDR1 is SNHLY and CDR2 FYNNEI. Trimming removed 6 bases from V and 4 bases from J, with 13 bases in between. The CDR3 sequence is CASSRGSSYEQYF. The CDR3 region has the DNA TGTGCCAGCAGCCGGGGAAGCAGTTACGAGCAGTACTTC.

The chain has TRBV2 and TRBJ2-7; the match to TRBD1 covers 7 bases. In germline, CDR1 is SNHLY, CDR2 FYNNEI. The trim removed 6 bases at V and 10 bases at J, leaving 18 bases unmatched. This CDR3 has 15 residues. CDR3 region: CASRDRDRAIVPQYF. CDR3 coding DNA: TGTGCCAGCAGGGACCGAGACAGGGCTATTGTCCCACAGTACTTC.

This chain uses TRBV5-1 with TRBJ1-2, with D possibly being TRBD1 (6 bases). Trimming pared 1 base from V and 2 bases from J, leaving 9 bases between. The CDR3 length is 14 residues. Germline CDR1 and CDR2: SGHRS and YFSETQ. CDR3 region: CASSLNRANYGYTF. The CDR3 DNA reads TGCGCCAGCAGCTTGAACAGGGCGAACTATGGCTACACCTTC.

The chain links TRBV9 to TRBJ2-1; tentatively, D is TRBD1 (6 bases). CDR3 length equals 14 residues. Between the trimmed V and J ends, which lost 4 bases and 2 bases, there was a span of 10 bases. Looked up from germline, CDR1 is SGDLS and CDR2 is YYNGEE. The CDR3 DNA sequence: TGTGCCAGCAGCAACCGGGACACCTACAATGAGCAGTTCTTC. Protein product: CASSNRDTYNEQFF.

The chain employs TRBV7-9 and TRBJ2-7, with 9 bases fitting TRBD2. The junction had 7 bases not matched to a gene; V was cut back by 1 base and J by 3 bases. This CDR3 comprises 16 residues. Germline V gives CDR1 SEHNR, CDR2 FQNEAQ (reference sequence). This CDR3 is CASSLVGGRANYEQYF. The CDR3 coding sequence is TGTGCCAGCAGCTTAGTTGGCGGGAGGGCCAACTACGAGCAGTACTTC.